The 18 T cell receptor beta chains presented below share a single source sample, sequenced in a study of T cell changes during pregnancy in multiple sclerosis. Sequencing was performed with immunoSEQ multiplex PCR; in TCRdb, only in-frame clones are kept and a portion is missing. The sample lists tens of thousands of clones, 91% seen once, with around 0.7% in the top ten. The input for sequencing was peripheral blood, taken in the third trimester of pregnancy. These receptors originate from a female donor in good health, enrolled as a control in a pregnancy study.

In this sample, this clone turned up a few times. The CDR3 bases are TGTGCCGGATTATCGGATTCATTCCGGGAGGCTTTCTTT. The encoded protein is CAGLSDSFREAFF. The gene calls are TRBV6-6 and TRBJ1-1, with D unresolved. Trimming stripped 11 bases from V and 11 bases from J, with 24 bases between. Germline V gene sequence: CDR1 MNHNY, CDR2 SVGAGI (reference sequence). The CDR3 has 13 amino acids.

This clone was observed once. The chain recombines TRBV5-5 with TRBJ2-2; D call uncertain. The germline CDR1 and CDR2 sequences are SGHKS and YYEKEE (reference sequence). This CDR3 is built from 14 residues. Trimming took off 3 bases at V and 0 bases at J, with 6 bases between the two ends. The CDR3 loop is CASSYNPNTGELFF. The DNA of the CDR3 is TGTGCCAGCAGCTATAATCCGAACACCGGGGAGCTGTTTTTT.

CDR3 amino acids: CASNSLNRYGYTF. DNA of the CDR3: TGTGCCAGCAACTCCCTGAATCGGTATGGCTACACCTTC. The chain uses TRBV28 and TRBJ1-2; D uncertain. The CDR3 length is 13 residues. Germline V gives CDR1 MDHEN, CDR2 SYDVKM. V lost 7 bases and J lost 5, with 14 bases in between.

This clone was observed a single time. The chain uses TRBV13 and TRBJ2-7, with 10 bases that match TRBD2. CDR1 and CDR2 (germline): PRHDT, FYEKMQ (reference sequence). V shed 2 bases and J 4 bases; nucleotides not matched to a gene: 8. CDR3 size: 16 residues. CDR3 region: CASSLRPLLAGYEQYF. CDR3 sequence (DNA): TGTGCCAGCAGCTTAAGACCTTTACTAGCGGGGTACGAGCAGTACTTC.

This clone was found a few times. The CDR3 region has the DNA TGTGCCAGCAGCGCCAATCCAGGGGTGGCTGAAGCTTTCTTT. Translated, it gives CASSANPGVAEAFF. The chain carries TRBV2 and TRBJ1-1, with D possibly matching TRBD1 (6 bases). CDR1 SNHLY and CDR2 FYNNEI come from the germline V gene. Trimming shortened V by 6 bases and J by 6 bases, and 17 bases separated the two germline ends. The length of the CDR3 is 14 residues.

The V call is TRBV4-1, the J call TRBJ2-7; D is perhaps TRBD1 (5 bases). This CDR3 is 13 amino acids long. V was cut by 1 base and J by 5 bases, with 9 bases left in between. CDR1 and CDR2 (germline): MGHRA, YSYEKL. CDR3 residues: CASSQGPRDEQYF. The CDR3 DNA reads as TGCGCCAGCAGCCAAGGTCCCAGGGACGAGCAGTACTTC.

This clone was found a few times. The rearrangement links TRBV28 to TRBJ1-2; D perhaps matches TRBD1 (6 bases). The CDR3 loop spans 14 amino acids. V lost 5 bases, J lost 5 bases, and 15 bases lay in between. CDR1 is MDHEN and CDR2 is SYDVKM in the germline V gene. CDR3 sequence: CASSPPTGIYGYTF. CDR3 nucleotide sequence: TGTGCCAGCAGTCCGCCCACAGGGATTTATGGCTACACCTTC.

The chain joins TRBV27 to TRBJ1-1; TRBD1 is a possible D gene (6 bases). This CDR3 comprises 15 residues. The V end lost 6 bases, the J end lost 5 bases, and 19 bases lay between the germline ends. Germline assignment: CDR1 MNHEY and CDR2 SMNVEV (reference sequence). CDR3 bases: TGTGCCAGCAGCCAGTCCCCCAGGGGCGGAACTGAAGCTTTCTTT. Its protein is CASSQSPRGGTEAFF.

A note on this clone: The germline gene is not matched at one end of the junction; a read error may be the cause. The chain is built from TRBV7-7 and TRBJ2-1; TRBD2 aligns across 9 bases. CDR3 length: 17 residues. Germline V gives CDR1 SSHAT, CDR2 FNYEAQ (reference sequence). The chain's CDR3 is CASSLVPGLAIYNEQFF. As DNA, the CDR3 is TGTGCTAGCAGCTTGGTCCCGGGACTAGCAATCTACAATGAGCAGTTCTTC.

The gene calls are TRBV4-3 and TRBJ2-7, with 8 bases that match TRBD1. The CDR3 extends over 18 amino acids. The germline gives CDR1 LGHNA, CDR2 YSLEER. Losses at the gene ends were 0 bases for V and 6 bases for J; bases not matched to a gene: 16. The DNA of the CDR3 is TGCGCCAGCAGCCAAGATCCCAGGGGGCGCACGATTGATGGCGAGCAGTACTTC. Amino acids: CASSQDPRGRTIDGEQYF.

V usage is TRBV7-2 and J usage is TRBJ1-6; 7 positions match TRBD1. Germline V lookup: CDR1 SGHTA, CDR2 FQGNSA. CDR3 length: 16 residues. Losses at the gene ends were 5 bases for V and 7 bases for J; bases not matched to a gene: 11. In nucleotides, the CDR3 is TGTGCCAGCAGCCTACAAGCCGGGACAGTAAATTCACCCCTCCACTTT. It specifies CASSLQAGTVNSPLHF.

This chain uses TRBV2 with TRBJ1-1, with D tentatively TRBD1 (5 bases). Germline CDR1 and CDR2: SNHLY and FYNNEI. V was trimmed by 5 bases and J by 1 base, leaving 17 bases between them. The CDR3 is 16 amino acids. The CDR3 spells CASSPTPGGGNTEAFF. CDR3 DNA: TGTGCCAGCAGTCCCACGCCCGGGGGGGGGAACACTGAAGCTTTCTTT.

This chain connects TRBV18 to TRBJ1-1, with 7 bases fitting TRBD1. The CDR3 has 13 residues. Germline V lookup: CDR1 KGHSH, CDR2 LQKENI. Losses at the gene ends were 8 bases for V and 1 base for J; bases not matched to a gene: 4. CDR3 coding DNA: TGTGCCAGCCTGGGACAGACGAACACTGAAGCTTTCTTT. The encoded protein is CASLGQTNTEAFF. The full variable domain, its missing parts supplied by reference TRBV18 and TRBJ1-1, is NAGVMQNPRHLVRRRGQEARLRCSPMKGHSHVYWYRQLPEEGLKFMVYLQKENIIDESGMPKERFSAEFPKEGPSILRIQQVVRGDSAAYFCASLGQTNTEAFFGQGTRLTVV.

This chain links TRBV6-6 with TRBJ2-1, with D possibly TRBD2 on 6 matching bases. The CDR3 contains 15 residues. V was trimmed by 4 bases and J by 8 bases, leaving 18 bases between them. Germline V gene lookup returns CDR1 MNHNY and CDR2 SVGAGI (reference sequence). The CDR3 DNA is TGTGCCAGCAGTTCCGGCCTAGCGATCGGCTATGAGCAGTTCTTC. This codes for CASSSGLAIGYEQFF.

This clone occurred once. The chain links TRBV7-9 to TRBJ1-2; TRBD1 is a possible D gene (5 bases). Germline V gives CDR1 SEHNR, CDR2 FQNEAQ (reference sequence). This CDR3 contains 15 residues. V was pared by 4 bases and J by 4 bases, with 16 bases between. CDR3 bases: TGTGCCAGCAGCTCGCGGGACCCCACCTCCTATGGCTACACCTTC. The encoded protein is CASSSRDPTSYGYTF.

This clone showed up just once. The chain recombines TRBV5-4 with TRBJ1-5; D perhaps matches TRBD1 (6 bases). This CDR3 is built from 14 residues. V shed 4 bases and J shed 5 bases, with 13 bases lying between them. Germline CDR1 is SGHNT and CDR2 is YYREEE (reference sequence). The CDR3 region is CASSRGGPDQPQHF. The CDR3 DNA sequence: TGTGCCAGCAGCCGCGGGGGGCCTGATCAGCCCCAGCATTTT.

The chain is built from TRBV12-5 and TRBJ1-1, with D maybe TRBD1 (5 bases). The CDR3 is 16 residues long. The V end was cut by 0 bases, the J end by 1 base, with 12 bases between. Germline V CDR1 and CDR2: LGHNT, FRNRAP. DNA of the CDR3: TGTGCTAGTGGTTTGGTAAGAGGACATACGAACACTGAAGCTTTCTTT. Translation: CASGLVRGHTNTEAFF.

The V and J genes are TRBV7-2 and TRBJ1-6; tentative D call: TRBD1 (5 bases). Trimming took off 5 bases at V and 11 bases at J, with 22 bases between the two ends. The CDR3 has 16 residues. Germline CDR1 reads SGHTA; CDR2 reads FQGNSA. CDR3 region: CASSLGLSPSRAPLHF. The DNA for the CDR3 is TGTGCCAGCAGCCTGGGACTATCTCCTTCCAGGGCACCCCTCCACTTT.